One TCR beta chain is described in this entry. Its antigen is undetermined. Here immunoSEQ multiplex PCR was the method, and the copy in TCRdb shows in-frame clones only, minus some. The sample carries approximately 19,000 clones, roughly 78% recorded once. This specimen comes from a study of CD4+ T cells in melanoma. Overall study results and limits: A reported correlation linked neoantigen-specific CD4+ T cells to CD8+, macrophage and B cell function.

CDR3 length: 15 residues. In germline, CDR1 is SGHTA, CDR2 FQGNSA. The V and J ends lost 6 bases and 0 bases respectively, with 14 bases between them. The genes are TRBV7-2 and TRBJ1-1; D perhaps matches TRBD1 (6 bases). The sequence was obtained from a human donor with melanoma. In nucleotides, the CDR3 is TGTGCCAGCAGACTTCGGGACATACTGAACACTGAAGCTTTCTTT. Protein sequence: CASRLRDILNTEAFF.